The sample holds a few counts of the clone carrying this TCR beta chain. Its antigen is as yet unknown. Researchers amplified the TCR beta CDR3 regions from RNA transcripts. The study used the HTBI primer set for a first-round RT-PCR of the TCR CDR3. TCRdb itself ran the multiplex PCR reads through MiXCR, one entry per CDR3 protein. This repertoire shows some 800,000 distinct CDR3 sequences, about 38% found once; its top ten account for over 8%. The sample originates from a study of T cells in Graves' hyperthyroidism and ophthalmopathy. The ends were cut back, 4 bases at V and 8 bases at J, with 15 bases in the middle. The CDR3 has 13 residues. Germline CDR1 and CDR2: SGDLS and YYNGEE. Study-level findings and limits: The model foresaw ophthalmopathy a median 6.5 months prior to onset.

This clonotype was obtained from a young man with Graves' hyperthyroidism. The sample taken for sequencing was blood. This chain connects TRBV9 to TRBJ1-1, with D unresolved. The CDR3 coding sequence is TGTGCCAGCAGCCCCGGTGGACCTTCCGAAGCTTTCTTT. This codes for CASSPGGPSEAFF.